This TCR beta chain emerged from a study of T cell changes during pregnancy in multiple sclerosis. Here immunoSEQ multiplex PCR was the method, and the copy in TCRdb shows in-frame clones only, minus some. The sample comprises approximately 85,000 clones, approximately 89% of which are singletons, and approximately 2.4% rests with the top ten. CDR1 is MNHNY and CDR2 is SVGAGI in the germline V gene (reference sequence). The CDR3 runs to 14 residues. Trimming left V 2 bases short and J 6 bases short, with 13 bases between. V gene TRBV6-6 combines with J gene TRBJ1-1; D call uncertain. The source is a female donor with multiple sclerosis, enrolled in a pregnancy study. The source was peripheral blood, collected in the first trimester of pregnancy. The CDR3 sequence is CASSYRPQAPEAFF. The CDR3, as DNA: TGTGCCAGCAGTTACCGGCCCCAGGCCCCTGAAGCTTTCTTT.